The 20 T cell receptor beta chains below come from one sample, sequenced in a study of T cell changes during pregnancy in multiple sclerosis. This table comes from immunoSEQ multiplex PCR, and its TCRdb copy is limited to in-frame clones, with some not included. This sample has just under 60,000 clones, with about 91% found just once. The source was peripheral blood, collected in the first trimester of pregnancy. The receptors were gathered from a female donor with multiple sclerosis, enrolled in a pregnancy study.

V is TRBV30 and J is TRBJ1-2, with 8 bases matching TRBD1. The CDR3 totals 13 residues. V shed 0 bases and J 8 bases; nucleotides not matched to a gene: 5. Per germline, CDR1 GTSNPN and CDR2 SVGIG (reference sequence). The CDR3 is CAWSVSGGRGYTF. Here the CDR3 DNA reads TGTGCCTGGAGTGTGTCAGGGGGCAGGGGCTACACCTTC.

This chain connects TRBV18 to TRBJ2-3; 10 bases are shared with TRBD1. V shed 5 bases, J shed 5 bases, and the junction held 7 bases outside the gene matches. From germline, CDR1 is KGHSH and CDR2 LQKENI. The CDR3 loop spans 15 amino acids. Here the CDR3 DNA reads TGTGCCAGCTCAGTTGCGACAGGGGGCAGAGATACGCAGTATTTT. This encodes CASSVATGGRDTQYF.

The chain recombines TRBV29-1 with TRBJ2-7, with 7 bases fitting TRBD1. The J segment lost 0 bases and the V segment lost 6 bases, leaving 2 bases of the junction unmatched. Germline values: CDR1 SQVTM, CDR2 ANQGSEA. This CDR3 contains 12 residues. The CDR3 DNA is TGCAGCGTCCGGGACAGCTCCTACGAGCAGTACTTC. This sequence encodes CSVRDSSYEQYF.

The V call is TRBV15, the J call TRBJ1-5; TRBD1 might be the D (5 bases). The germline V gene encodes CDR1 LNHNV and CDR2 YYDKDF (reference sequence). This CDR3 contains 13 residues. Trimming removed 0 bases from V and 8 bases from J, with 8 bases in between. This CDR3 is CATSRDQQEPQHF. The CDR3 DNA sequence: TGTGCCACCAGCAGAGATCAACAGGAGCCCCAGCATTTT.

The chain joins TRBV7-3 to TRBJ2-5; tentative D call: TRBD2 (6 bases). V was clipped by 4 bases and J by 5 bases, with 11 bases between them. This CDR3 contains 13 residues. The germline gives CDR1 SGHTA, CDR2 FQGTGA. The CDR3 coding sequence is TGTGCCAGCAGCTCGGGACTCCGGGAGACCCAGTACTTC. Translated: CASSSGLRETQYF. The variable domain in full, with the rest retrieved from reference TRBV7-3 and TRBJ2-5, is GAGVSQTPSNKVTEKGKYVELRCDPISGHTALYWYRQSLGQGPEFLIYFQGTGAADDSGLPNDRFFAVRPEGSVSTLKIQRTERGDSAVYLCASSSGLRETQYFGPGTRLLVL.

The CDR3 loop is CATRLAGETQYF. As DNA, the CDR3 is TGTGCCACCCGACTAGCGGGGGAGACCCAGTACTTC. The chain couples TRBV7-9 to TRBJ2-5, with 11 bases matching TRBD2. V was pared by 10 bases and J by 5 bases, with 3 bases of the junction left unmatched. CDR1 and CDR2 from the germline V gene are SEHNR and FQNEAQ (reference sequence). The CDR3 is 12 residues long. The full variable domain, in which reference TRBV7-9 and TRBJ2-5 provide the parts outside the CDR3, is DTGVSQNPRHKITKRGQNVTFRCDPISEHNRLYWYRQTLGQGPEFLTYFQNEAQLEKSRLLSDRFSAERPKGSFSTLEIQRTEQGDSAMYLCATRLAGETQYFGPGTRLLVL.

The chain carries TRBV4-2 and TRBJ2-5; 8 bases are shared with TRBD2. CDR1 is LGHNA, CDR2 YNFKEQ, per germline. V lost 4 bases, J lost 2 bases, and 9 bases stayed unmatched. The CDR3 is made up of 16 amino acids. In nucleotides, the CDR3 is TGTGCCAGCAGCCCCTTAGCGGGGCAGGGGCAAGAGACCCAGTACTTC. Protein product: CASSPLAGQGQETQYF.

In this sample, this clone turned up once. This chain joins TRBV10-3 and TRBJ1-1; tentatively, D is TRBD1 (5 bases). Deletions cut 4 bases from V and 4 bases from J, with 13 bases between. The germline V gene has CDR1 ENHRY and CDR2 SYGVKD. CDR3 length: 14 amino acids. The CDR3 DNA sequence: TGTGCCATCAGTGTGCAGGGAACGGCCACTGAAGCTTTCTTT. Translating gives CAISVQGTATEAFF.

The chain uses TRBV19 and TRBJ2-7, with D unresolved. Germline V gene data show CDR1 as LNHDA and CDR2 as SQIVND (reference sequence). V shed 6 bases and J shed 4 bases, with 10 bases lying between them. The CDR3 consists of 12 residues. The CDR3 here is CASSPDTYEQYF. In nucleotides, the CDR3 is TGTGCCAGTAGCCCCGACACATACGAGCAGTACTTC.

The gene calls are TRBV2 and TRBJ1-5; D gene ambiguous. Germline CDR1 is SNHLY and CDR2 is FYNNEI. V was trimmed by 2 bases and J by 5 bases, leaving 10 bases between them. The CDR3 totals 14 residues. CDR3 sequence: CASSEYTPDQPQHF. CDR3 DNA sequence: TGTGCCAGCAGTGAATACACCCCTGATCAGCCCCAGCATTTT.

The V call is TRBV9, the J call TRBJ2-2, with 9 positions matching TRBD1. The ends lost 3 bases at V and 5 bases at J; junction bases unmatched: 5. The germline V gene has CDR1 SGDLS and CDR2 YYNGEE. This CDR3 has 15 residues. CDR3 sequence: CASSARQGGTGELFF. The CDR3, as DNA: TGTGCCAGCAGCGCCAGACAGGGGGGGACCGGGGAGCTGTTTTTT.

The chain has TRBV29-1 and TRBJ2-7, with 7 bases lining up with TRBD1. Germline CDR1 and CDR2: SQVTM and ANQGSEA. CDR3 length: 13 amino acids. The junction had 10 bases not matched to a gene; V was cut back by 7 bases and J by 4 bases. The chain's CDR3 is CSGNIQGRYEQYF. The CDR3 bases are TGCAGCGGGAACATACAGGGGCGATACGAGCAGTACTTC.

The gene calls are TRBV6-6 and TRBJ1-1; 8 nucleotides line up with TRBD1. The ends lost 1 base at V and 4 bases at J; junction bases unmatched: 8. Germline CDR1 MNHNY, CDR2 SVGAGI (reference sequence). CDR3 size: 16 residues. The CDR3 is CASSYFQGAVSTEAFF. The CDR3 DNA sequence: TGTGCCAGCAGTTACTTCCAGGGGGCTGTGAGCACTGAAGCTTTCTTT.

V is TRBV2 and J is TRBJ2-3; 7 nucleotides line up with TRBD2. This CDR3 has 15 amino acids. CDR1 and CDR2 (germline): SNHLY, FYNNEI. With 8 bases clipped from V and 3 bases from J, the junction kept 11 bases outside the gene matches. In DNA, the CDR3 is TGTGCCAGCCGGAGGGAGGGCGGGGCGACAGATACGCAGTATTTT. This encodes CASRREGGATDTQYF.

The V and J genes are TRBV5-5 and TRBJ1-1, with no clear D. The ends were cut back, 0 bases at V and 0 bases at J, with 3 bases in the middle. CDR1 and CDR2 from the germline V gene are SGHKS and YYEKEE (reference sequence). CDR3 size: 13 residues. The DNA for the CDR3 is TGTGCCAGCAGCTTGGCAGTGAACACTGAAGCTTTCTTT. Amino acids: CASSLAVNTEAFF.

The chain has TRBV7-9 and TRBJ1-6, with 7 bases that match TRBD1. CDR3 length equals 14 residues. Germline V CDR1 and CDR2: SEHNR, FQNEAQ (reference sequence). V was clipped by 4 bases and J by 9 bases; unmatched bases: 6. CDR3 bases: TGTGCCAGCAGCTCCCAGGGGGACCTTTCACCCCTCCACTTT. Its translation: CASSSQGDLSPLHF.

J is TRBJ1-1 and V is TRBV7-9; 8 bases map to TRBD1. J lost 0 bases, V lost 6 bases, and 3 bases had no gene match. The germline gives CDR1 SEHNR, CDR2 FQNEAQ (reference sequence). The CDR3 totals 14 residues. CDR3 nucleotides: TGTGCCAGCAGTCCGGACAGGGTGAACACTGAAGCTTTCTTT. Translated, it gives CASSPDRVNTEAFF.

The DNA for the CDR3 is TGCAGCGTCGGGACAGGTTATAGCAATCAGCCCCAGCATTTT. This gives the protein CSVGTGYSNQPQHF. The V and J genes are TRBV29-1 and TRBJ1-5, with 8 bases matching TRBD1. Germline-derived CDR1 and CDR2 are SQVTM and ANQGSEA. V lost 6 bases, J lost 0 bases, and 4 bases stayed unmatched. The length of the CDR3 is 14 residues.

The CDR3 sequence is CASSTRLAETQYF. CDR3 nucleotides: TGTGCCAGCAGCACACGACTAGCAGAGACCCAGTACTTC. This sequence joins TRBV7-8 and TRBJ2-5; 7 bases agree with TRBD2. CDR3 length: 13 amino acids. V lost 5 bases, J lost 4 bases, and 4 bases stayed unmatched. Germline CDR1 and CDR2: SGHVS and FQNEAQ.

This rearrangement joins TRBV5-1 to TRBJ2-2, with a weak D call TRBD2 (5 bases). This CDR3 has 14 residues. Deletions cut 3 bases from V and 4 bases from J, with 10 bases between. Germline CDR1 SGHRS, CDR2 YFSETQ. The CDR3 DNA reads TGCGCCAGCAGCTCCCTTCGGGGCACCGGGGAGCTGTTTTTT. Translation: CASSSLRGTGELFF.